This entry lists 23 T cell receptor beta chains sequenced from one sample in a study of T cell repertoires in cytomegalovirus infection. In TCRdb, the reads were re-called with MiXCR into one record per CDR3 protein. The sample shows approximately 250,000 distinct CDR3 sequences, about 12% of them seen only once. Sequences were obtained from PBMCs. The receptors were sampled from a human donor in good health (CMV status not recorded). Some clones in this sample may be carry-over from other donors' samples.

This clonotype was detected ten times or more. The chain recombines TRBV19 with TRBJ2-7; 14 bases line up with TRBD2. The germline V gene has CDR1 LNHDA and CDR2 SQIVND (reference sequence). The CDR3 is 18 amino acids. The V and J ends lost 3 bases and 4 bases, in that order; junction bases with no gene match: 11. CDR3: CASSIVPGLAGVPYEQYF. In nucleotides, the CDR3 is TGTGCCAGTAGTATCGTCCCGGGACTAGCGGGGGTGCCGTACGAGCAGTACTTC.

This clonotype was recorded many times. The V gene is TRBV7-6, the J gene TRBJ2-1; TRBD2 matches 11 bases. This CDR3 comprises 14 residues. Germline V gene sequence: CDR1 SGHVS, CDR2 FNYEAQ. Trimming cost V 3 bases and J 6 bases; bases outside gene matches: 1. CDR3 sequence reads: CASSFGTSGNEQFF. CDR3 DNA: TGTGCCAGCAGCTTTGGGACTAGCGGCAATGAGCAGTTCTTC.

This clonotype was picked up many times. The gene calls are TRBV28 and TRBJ1-1; D perhaps matches TRBD1 (6 bases). Trimming shortened V by 6 bases and J by 2 bases, and 22 bases separated the two germline ends. The CDR3 is 17 amino acids. From germline, CDR1 is MDHEN and CDR2 SYDVKM. CDR3 DNA sequence: TGTGCCAGCAGAGTCCGGGACACTAGGCTGGACAACACTGAAGCTTTCTTT. This encodes CASRVRDTRLDNTEAFF.

This sequence joins TRBV10-3 and TRBJ2-5; no clear D. Trimming pared 2 bases from V and 3 bases from J, leaving 7 bases between. This CDR3 has 13 residues. CDR1 and CDR2 from the germline V gene are ENHRY and SYGVKD. CDR3 sequence (DNA): TGTGCCATCAGTGAGGCAGGAAAAGAGACCCAGTACTTC. Amino acid sequence: CAISEAGKETQYF.

J is TRBJ1-2 and V is TRBV19; D not certain. V dropped 1 base and J dropped 7 bases, with 10 bases sitting between them. Germline CDR1 LNHDA, CDR2 SQIVND (reference sequence). CDR3 size: 13 residues. CDR3 bases: TGTGCCAGTAGTATAGTAGGGCCGGGTGGCTACACCTTC. This gives the protein CASSIVGPGGYTF.

This clonotype was observed at least ten times. This chain links TRBV7-8 with TRBJ2-5, with TRBD2 as a possible D gene (8 bases). Germline CDR1 and CDR2: SGHVS and FQNEAQ. Trimming removed 6 bases from V and 2 bases from J, with 25 bases in between. The CDR3 is made up of 18 amino acids. CDR3 DNA sequence: TGTGCCAGCAGAGTAGAGGAGGGGGCGGGAGGATGGCAAGAGACCCAGTACTTC. Protein product: CASRVEEGAGGWQETQYF.

This clonotype came up many times. The chain uses TRBV11-1 and TRBJ2-2; no definite D call. The CDR3 loop spans 12 amino acids. Deletions cut 3 bases from V and 5 bases from J, with 4 bases between. Germline V CDR1 and CDR2: SGHAT, FQDESV (reference sequence). CDR3 in amino acids: CASSFGTGELFF. The CDR3 coding sequence is TGTGCCAGCAGCTTTGGGACCGGGGAGCTGTTTTTT. Combining the CDR3 with reference TRBV11-1 and TRBJ2-2 gives the whole variable domain EAEVAQSPRYKITEKSQAVAFWCDPISGHATLYWYRQILGQGPELLVQFQDESVVDDSQLPKDRFSAERLKGVDSTLKIQPAELGDSAMYLCASSFGTGELFFGEGSRLTVL.

CDR3 loop: CASSYKTSGSPCEQYF. The CDR3 region has the DNA TGTGCCAGCAGTTACAAAACTAGCGGGAGTCCCTGCGAGCAGTACTTC. The chain joins TRBV6-5 to TRBJ2-7, with TRBD2 identical over 11 bases. J lost 6 bases, V lost 2 bases, and 9 bases had no gene match. In germline, CDR1 is MNHEY, CDR2 SVGAGI. This CDR3 is 16 amino acids long.

The genes are TRBV4-1 and TRBJ2-2; TRBD2 matches 7 bases. Trimming took 0 bases from V and 7 from J; bases not matched to a gene: 5. CDR1 and CDR2 from the germline V gene are MGHRA and YSYEKL. The CDR3 is 15 residues long. The CDR3 DNA follows: TGCGCCAGCAGCCAAGATACTAGCGTATACGGGGAGCTGTTTTTT. This gives the protein CASSQDTSVYGELFF.

The chain is built from TRBV12-3 or TRBV12-4 and TRBJ1-1; D possibly corresponds to TRBD1 (6 bases). Trimming removed 8 bases from V and 5 bases from J, with 21 bases in between. The CDR3 is made up of 15 amino acids. This chain's CDR3 is CASSLSIGTTTEAFF. CDR3 DNA sequence: TGTGCCAGCTCGTTATCAATAGGGACAACTACTGAAGCTTTCTTT.

In its sample, this clonotype was seen many times. The chain carries TRBV29-1 and TRBJ2-1; 8 bases align to TRBD1. Trimming removed 4 bases from V and 7 bases from J; junction bases left unmatched: 12. The CDR3 has 15 amino acids. From germline, CDR1 is SQVTM and CDR2 ANQGSEA. The chain's CDR3 is CSVAVPRGQGNEQFF. The CDR3 DNA follows: TGCAGCGTTGCGGTGCCCAGGGGGCAGGGGAATGAGCAGTTCTTC.

This clonotype was seen repeatedly, ten times or more. The chain is built from TRBV7-2 and TRBJ2-4; maybe TRBD2 (6 bases). The CDR3 covers 18 residues. V was clipped by 0 bases and J by 5 bases, with 20 bases between them. Per the germline V gene, CDR1 is SGHTA and CDR2 is FQGNSA. This CDR3 is CASSLALGGASTENIQYF. The CDR3 DNA sequence: TGTGCCAGCAGCTTAGCGCTCGGGGGAGCCTCCACTGAAAACATTCAGTACTTC.

This chain joins TRBV30 and TRBJ1-4; 8 bases agree with TRBD1. This CDR3 comprises 13 residues. J lost 8 bases, V lost 4 bases, and 6 bases had no gene match. The germline V gene has CDR1 GTSNPN and CDR2 SVGIG (reference sequence). CDR3 sequence: CAWTGQGNEKLFF. The CDR3 DNA follows: TGTGCCTGGACCGGACAGGGAAACGAAAAACTGTTTTTT.

In its sample, this clonotype was seen many times. The chain carries TRBV7-6 and TRBJ2-5; TRBD1 might be the D (6 bases). V lost 5 bases to trimming and J lost 4 bases, with 23 bases between them. The CDR3 spans 17 residues. CDR1 SGHVS and CDR2 FNYEAQ come from the germline V gene. CDR3 sequence: CASSPGRATGLGETQYF. Here the CDR3 DNA reads TGTGCCAGCAGCCCGGGTAGAGCCACAGGGCTGGGAGAGACCCAGTACTTC.

This clonotype has only a few counts. V is TRBV19 and J is TRBJ1-1, with a tentative D call TRBD1 (5 bases). The CDR3 is made up of 13 amino acids. In germline, CDR1 is LNHDA, CDR2 SQIVND (reference sequence). The V end was cut by 5 bases, the J end by 4 bases, with 11 bases between. CDR3 sequence (DNA): TGTGCCAGTAGTGCGATCCAGGGCACTGAAGCTTTCTTT. Protein product: CASSAIQGTEAFF.

This clonotype was detected ten times or more. The chain uses TRBV7-2 and TRBJ1-1; possibly TRBD1 for D (6 bases). The CDR3 loop spans 16 amino acids. Germline loops: CDR1 SGHTA, CDR2 FQGNSA. Trimming cost V 1 base and J 4 bases, with 16 bases left between them. The CDR3 DNA sequence: TGTGCCAGCAGCTTAGGAGCGGGGGGCCTGAGCACTGAAGCTTTCTTT. Its translation: CASSLGAGGLSTEAFF.

This clonotype was counted many times. The chain recombines TRBV7-2 with TRBJ1-5; D call uncertain. This CDR3 has 13 amino acids. The V end lost 6 bases, the J end lost 5 bases, and 11 bases lay between the germline ends. The germline gives CDR1 SGHTA, CDR2 FQGNSA. The CDR3 nucleotides read TGTGCCAGCAGGCTTACTTCAGATCAGCCCCAGCATTTT. As protein: CASRLTSDQPQHF.

This clonotype was counted ten times or more. The chain employs TRBV12-3 or TRBV12-4 and TRBJ1-1; perhaps TRBD1 as D (5 bases). This CDR3 has 17 amino acids. Trimming removed 5 bases at V and 5 bases at J, with 24 bases between. CDR3 loop: CASSPFNGKGMETEAFF. Here the CDR3 DNA reads TGTGCCAGCAGTCCGTTTAATGGTAAGGGGATGGAGACTGAAGCTTTCTTT.

This clonotype was counted a few times. This sequence joins TRBV5-1 and TRBJ2-1, with unresolved D. Germline CDR1 SGHRS, CDR2 YFSETQ. CDR3 size: 14 residues. V was cut by 3 bases and J by 5 bases, with 12 bases left in between. CDR3 sequence reads: CASSSQTADNEQFF. The CDR3 DNA sequence: TGCGCCAGCAGCTCCCAGACCGCAGACAATGAGCAGTTCTTC.

This clonotype was found a few times. The chain is built from TRBV28 and TRBJ1-5, with 8 positions matching TRBD1. CDR1 MDHEN and CDR2 SYDVKM come from the germline V gene. J lost 7 bases, V lost 5 bases, and 7 bases had no gene match. This CDR3 has 14 residues. In DNA form, the CDR3 reads TGTGCCAGCAGTAGAGACAGGGGTATCCAGCCCCAGCATTTT. Its protein product is CASSRDRGIQPQHF.

This clonotype was counted many times. V usage is TRBV12-3 or TRBV12-4 and J usage is TRBJ2-4, with TRBD2 as a possible D gene (5 bases). Deletions cut 3 bases from V and 5 bases from J, with 5 bases between. The CDR3 loop spans 12 amino acids. The CDR3 loop reads CASSFGENIQYF. As DNA, the CDR3 is TGTGCCAGCAGTTTCGGGGAAAACATTCAGTACTTC.

This clonotype showed up many times. The chain links TRBV7-2 to TRBJ1-1; no clear D gene. V was shortened by 3 bases and J by 2 bases, with 10 bases between the two germline ends. CDR3 length equals 14 residues. The germline V gene encodes CDR1 SGHTA and CDR2 FQGNSA. The CDR3 region has the DNA TGTGCCAGCAGCTTTGCCAGAGTCAACACTGAAGCTTTCTTT. It encodes CASSFARVNTEAFF. Combining the CDR3 with reference TRBV7-2 and TRBJ1-1 gives the whole variable domain GAGVSQSPSNKVTEKGKDVELRCDPISGHTALYWYRQSLGQGLEFLIYFQGNSAPDKSGLPSDRFSAERTGGSVSTLTIQRTQQEDSAVYLCASSFARVNTEAFFGQGTRLTVV.

For this clonotype: A single base separates this from a much larger clone, so it may be a read error. The DNA is omitted, as the CDR3 cannot be located on it reliably, and the CDR3 follows TCRdb's listing. V is TRBV19 and J is TRBJ2-7; the table names TRBD2, a call not compared with the DNA. Germline CDR1 and CDR2: LNHDA and SQIVND (reference sequence). The CDR3 numbers 13 amino acids, ends counted. The CDR3 sequence is CASSIVGSGNGAV.